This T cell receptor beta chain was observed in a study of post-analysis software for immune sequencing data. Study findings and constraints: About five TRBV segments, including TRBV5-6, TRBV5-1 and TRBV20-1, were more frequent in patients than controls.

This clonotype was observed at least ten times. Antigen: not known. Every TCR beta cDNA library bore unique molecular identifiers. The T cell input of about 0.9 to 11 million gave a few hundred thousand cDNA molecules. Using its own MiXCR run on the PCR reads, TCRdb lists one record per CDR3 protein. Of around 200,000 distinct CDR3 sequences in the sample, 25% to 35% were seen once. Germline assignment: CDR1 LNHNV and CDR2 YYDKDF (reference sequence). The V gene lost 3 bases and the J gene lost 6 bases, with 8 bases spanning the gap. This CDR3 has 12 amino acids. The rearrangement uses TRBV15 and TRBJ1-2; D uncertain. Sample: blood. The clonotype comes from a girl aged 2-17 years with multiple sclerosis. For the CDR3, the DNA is TGTGCCACCAGCAGGGTTCAAAATGGCTACACCTTC. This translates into CATSRVQNGYTF.